A single sample is the source of the 26 T cell receptor beta chains below, sequenced in a study of blood T cell repertoires in COVID-19. The method was immunoSEQ multiplex PCR; TCRdb's version includes in-frame clones alone and lacks a portion of them. Altogether roughly 230,000 clones are present, approximately 86% being singletons, with the ten largest covering over 4.5%. Sequencing was performed on peripheral blood. These receptors all come from a human donor in a cohort sampled during active COVID-19.

This clone came up once. Other DNA sequences in the same sample also yield this CDR3. The genes are TRBV7-9 and TRBJ2-5, with D possibly TRBD2 on 5 matching bases. The CDR3 covers 14 residues. Trimming shortened V by 0 bases and J by 1 base, and 6 bases separated the two germline ends. The germline CDR1 and CDR2 sequences are SEHNR and FQNEAQ (reference sequence). The chain's CDR3 is CASSLAGGQETQYF. The CDR3 DNA is TGTGCCAGCAGCTTAGCTGGAGGCCAAGAGACCCAGTACTTC.

The chain recombines TRBV11-2 with TRBJ1-6; maybe TRBD1 (5 bases). This CDR3 is 15 amino acids long. V was trimmed by 3 bases and J by 7 bases, leaving 13 bases between them. Germline V gives CDR1 SGHAT, CDR2 FQNNGV. CDR3 residues: CASSFDSLRNSPLHF. The CDR3, as DNA: TGTGCCAGCAGCTTTGACAGTTTGAGGAATTCACCCCTCCACTTT. The full variable domain, in which reference TRBV11-2 and TRBJ1-6 provide the parts outside the CDR3, is EAGVAQSPRYKIIEKRQSVAFWCNPISGHATLYWYQQILGQGPKLLIQFQNNGVVDDSQLPKDRFSAERLKGVDSTLKIQPAKLEDSAVYLCASSFDSLRNSPLHFGNGTRLTVT.

This clone was seen just once. The rearrangement links TRBV11-2 to TRBJ2-7; 7 positions agree with TRBD2. This CDR3 spans 13 amino acids. V lost 5 bases, J lost 5 bases, and 6 bases stayed unmatched. CDR1 and CDR2 from the germline V gene are SGHAT and FQNNGV. CDR3 region: CASSPRRGDEQYF. DNA of the CDR3: TGTGCCAGCAGCCCGAGACGGGGGGACGAGCAGTACTTC. The variable domain in full, with the rest retrieved from reference TRBV11-2 and TRBJ2-7, is EAGVAQSPRYKIIEKRQSVAFWCNPISGHATLYWYQQILGQGPKLLIQFQNNGVVDDSQLPKDRFSAERLKGVDSTLKIQPAKLEDSAVYLCASSPRRGDEQYFGPGTRLTVT.

The chain has TRBV19 and TRBJ1-5, with a possible D match to TRBD1 (5 bases). Germline V gene sequence: CDR1 LNHDA, CDR2 SQIVND (reference sequence). The CDR3 covers 16 residues. Between the trimmed V and J ends, which lost 3 bases and 3 bases, there was a span of 15 bases. This CDR3 reads CASSMGGNILNQPQHF. The CDR3 DNA reads as TGTGCCAGTAGTATGGGGGGGAATATTCTCAATCAGCCCCAGCATTTT.

The chain employs TRBV5-5 and TRBJ2-7; a weak D match, TRBD2 (6 bases). Trimming removed 4 bases from V and 7 bases from J, with 21 bases in between. This CDR3 spans 15 amino acids. CDR1 SGHKS and CDR2 YYEKEE come from the germline V gene (reference sequence). Here the CDR3 reads CASSPEEGYLEEQYF. The CDR3, as DNA: TGTGCCAGCAGCCCCGAGGAGGGCTACTTGGAGGAGCAGTACTTC.

Written as DNA, the CDR3 is TGTGCCTGGAGTGTACAGGCGGGGGGCGGCGTGGATGAGCAGTTCTTC. Translating it yields CAWSVQAGGGVDEQFF. The chain has TRBV30 and TRBJ2-1, with 8 bases matching TRBD2. The trim removed 0 bases at V and 8 bases at J, leaving 12 bases unmatched. This CDR3 is built from 16 residues. Germline CDR1 and CDR2: GTSNPN and SVGIG (reference sequence).

Comments on this clone: The sample holds other DNA sequences that translate to the same CDR3. The chain links TRBV18 to TRBJ2-5, with 10 bases matching TRBD1. CDR3 length: 15 residues. With 5 bases clipped from V and 2 bases from J, the junction kept 5 bases outside the gene matches. Germline CDR1 KGHSH, CDR2 LQKENI. The CDR3 is CASSVGTGDQETQYF. The CDR3 DNA reads as TGTGCCAGCTCAGTGGGGACAGGGGATCAAGAGACCCAGTACTTC.

The chain recombines TRBV11-2 with TRBJ1-1; D is uncertain. The CDR3 spans 14 residues. Trimming stripped 3 bases from V and 2 bases from J, with 10 bases between. Germline assignment: CDR1 SGHAT and CDR2 FQNNGV. Here the CDR3 DNA reads TGTGCCAGCAGCTTGGTTCATAGTAACACTGAAGCTTTCTTT. This sequence encodes CASSLVHSNTEAFF. Using reference TRBV11-2 and TRBJ1-1 for the parts outside the CDR3, the full variable domain is EAGVAQSPRYKIIEKRQSVAFWCNPISGHATLYWYQQILGQGPKLLIQFQNNGVVDDSQLPKDRFSAERLKGVDSTLKIQPAKLEDSAVYLCASSLVHSNTEAFFGQGTRLTVV.

The chain has TRBV7-9 and TRBJ2-7; TRBD2 agrees at 12 bases. V shed 6 bases, J shed 6 bases, and the junction held 9 bases outside the gene matches. CDR3 length: 15 residues. The V gene's germline CDR1 is SEHNR and CDR2 FQNEAQ (reference sequence). The CDR3 here is CASSFRLAGDTEQYF. CDR3 coding DNA: TGTGCCAGCAGTTTCAGACTAGCGGGAGATACCGAGCAGTACTTC.

To note about this clone: One end of the junction varies from germline; a read error may be responsible. The rearrangement joins TRBV10-3 to TRBJ2-1, with TRBD2 matching 15 bases. Germline lookup yields CDR1 ENHRY and CDR2 SYGVKD. The CDR3 covers 21 residues. CDR3 region: CAISQTPDGVGTSGRYTEQFF. The CDR3 DNA reads as TGTGCCATCAGTCAAACACCAGACGGAGTCGGGACTAGCGGGAGGTACACTGAGCAGTTCTTC.

This sequence joins TRBV18 and TRBJ2-2, with unresolved D. V lost 3 bases, J lost 1 base, and 9 bases lay in between. The length of the CDR3 is 15 residues. Germline assignment: CDR1 KGHSH and CDR2 LQKENI. CDR3 residues: CASSPAGRNTGELFF. The CDR3 region has the DNA TGTGCCAGCTCACCCGCTGGCCGGAACACCGGGGAGCTGTTTTTT.

On this clone: The same CDR3 arises from other DNA sequences in this sample as well. This chain links TRBV5-1 with TRBJ2-2; tentative D call: TRBD2 (6 bases). V was shortened by 0 bases and J by 1 base, with 10 bases between the two germline ends. The CDR3 totals 16 residues. The germline gives CDR1 SGHRS, CDR2 YFSETQ. The CDR3 sequence: CASSLVGGVNTGELFF. CDR3 DNA: TGCGCCAGCAGCTTGGTTGGCGGGGTGAACACCGGGGAGCTGTTTTTT.

The chain couples TRBV7-2 to TRBJ1-2, with a possible D match to TRBD1 (6 bases). Trimming took 2 bases from V and 6 from J, leaving 13 bases between them. The V gene's germline CDR1 is SGHTA and CDR2 FQGNSA. The CDR3 length is 14 residues. Here the CDR3 reads CASSLMVQGNGYTF. The CDR3 DNA reads TGTGCCAGCAGCTTAATGGTCCAGGGGAATGGCTACACCTTC.

CDR3 sequence reads: CASSERREGYLFRYGYTF. The CDR3 DNA follows: TGTGCCAGCAGTGAACGACGGGAGGGATACTTATTTAGGTATGGCTACACCTTC. The chain employs TRBV6-1 and TRBJ1-2; D is undetermined. Trimming cost V 2 bases and J 5 bases, with 24 bases left between them. CDR1 is MNHNS and CDR2 is SASEGT in the germline V gene. The CDR3 covers 18 residues.

This rearrangement joins TRBV28 to TRBJ1-2; the match to TRBD1 covers 7 bases. The CDR3 runs to 12 residues. With V trimmed by 8 bases and J by 7 bases, 7 bases remained unmatched. The germline V gene has CDR1 MDHEN and CDR2 SYDVKM. CDR3 nucleotide sequence: TGTGCCAGCGACAGGGCCGGGGGTGGCTACACCTTC. Its protein product is CASDRAGGGYTF.

The chain uses TRBV6-5 and TRBJ1-4; TRBD1 aligns across 7 bases. The CDR3 totals 15 residues. V was clipped by 6 bases and J by 5 bases; unmatched bases: 9. Looked up from germline, CDR1 is MNHEY and CDR2 is SVGAGI. CDR3: CASSRQGVRNEKLFF. CDR3 sequence (DNA): TGTGCCAGCAGCCGACAGGGAGTCAGGAATGAAAAACTGTTTTTT.

The chain joins TRBV3-1 (or the pseudogene TRBV3-2) to TRBJ2-5, with D perhaps TRBD1 (5 bases). The germline V gene has CDR1 LGHDT and CDR2 YNNKEL (reference sequence). The length of the CDR3 is 15 residues. Trimming took 1 base from V and 1 from J, leaving 10 bases between them. The CDR3 region has the DNA TGTGCCAGCAGCCAAGTAAGACAGACCCAAGAGACCCAGTACTTC. This translates into CASSQVRQTQETQYF.

The chain combines TRBV2 with TRBJ2-3; 8 bases agree with TRBD2. V shed 1 base and J 2 bases; nucleotides not matched to a gene: 5. The CDR3 covers 16 residues. Germline V gives CDR1 SNHLY, CDR2 FYNNEI. CDR3 amino acids: CASSEGSGGYTDTQYF. The CDR3 DNA is TGTGCCAGCAGTGAAGGATCGGGAGGGTACACAGATACGCAGTATTTT. The full variable domain, completed using reference TRBV2 and TRBJ2-3, is EPEVTQTPSHQVTQMGQEVILRCVPISNHLYFYWYRQILGQKVEFLVSFYNNEISEKSEIFDDQFSVERPDGSNFTLKIRSTKLEDSAMYFCASSEGSGGYTDTQYFGPGTRLTVL.

The genes are TRBV29-1 and TRBJ2-5, with TRBD2 matching over 11 bases. The CDR3 contains 14 residues. In germline, CDR1 is SQVTM, CDR2 ANQGSEA. V trimming: 8 bases; J trimming: 3 bases; junction bases outside the gene matches: 8. The CDR3 reads CSFPGTSGEETQYF. Here the CDR3 DNA reads TGCAGCTTTCCGGGGACTAGCGGAGAAGAGACCCAGTACTTC.

In nucleotides, the CDR3 is TGCAGCGTCACCTTCAGGGGGCAGTACAATGAGCAGTTCTTC. This gives the protein CSVTFRGQYNEQFF. The genes are TRBV29-1 and TRBJ2-1; 8 nucleotides align to TRBD1. In germline, CDR1 is SQVTM, CDR2 ANQGSEA. Trimming took 6 bases from V and 4 from J; bases not matched to a gene: 8. This CDR3 has 14 amino acids.

The V gene is TRBV10-3, the J gene TRBJ2-5; tentative D call: TRBD1 (6 bases). This CDR3 spans 13 amino acids. The V end lost 7 bases, the J end lost 1 base, and 10 bases lay between the germline ends. Per the germline V gene, CDR1 is ENHRY and CDR2 is SYGVKD. CDR3 DNA sequence: TGTGCCATCAAAACGGACAGCCAAGAGACCCAGTACTTC. It is translated as CAIKTDSQETQYF.

The genes are TRBV19 and TRBJ2-3, with TRBD2 identical over 9 bases. Trimming cost V 6 bases and J 0 bases; bases outside gene matches: 13. Germline CDR1 is LNHDA and CDR2 is SQIVND (reference sequence). This CDR3 is built from 18 residues. Here the CDR3 reads CASSLEGAGGPSTDTQYF. Written as DNA, the CDR3 is TGTGCCAGTAGCCTAGAGGGGGCGGGAGGGCCTAGCACAGATACGCAGTATTTT.

The chain joins TRBV3-1 (or the pseudogene TRBV3-2) to TRBJ1-3, with D possibly TRBD1 on 6 matching bases. CDR1 and CDR2 (germline): LGHDT, YNNKEL (reference sequence). V lost 4 bases and J 4 bases, leaving 14 bases between the germline ends. This CDR3 region has 15 residues. The CDR3 protein is CASSLEGQGGNTIYF. The CDR3 DNA reads as TGTGCCAGCAGCCTCGAGGGACAAGGGGGAAACACCATATATTTT.

The chain uses TRBV19 and TRBJ2-3, with D maybe TRBD2 (5 bases). V lost 5 bases and J 0 bases, leaving 12 bases between the germline ends. The germline V gene has CDR1 LNHDA and CDR2 SQIVND (reference sequence). The CDR3 has 15 residues. The CDR3 DNA reads TGTGCCAGTAGTGGGCCAGCGGATAGCACAGATACGCAGTATTTT. This gives the protein CASSGPADSTDTQYF.

The genes are TRBV11-3 and TRBJ1-1, with D unclear. Between the trimmed V and J ends, which lost 7 bases and 2 bases, there was a span of 14 bases. This CDR3 contains 14 residues. Germline V lookup: CDR1 SGHNT, CDR2 YENEEA. The CDR3 DNA reads as TGTGCCAGCACCCCCGGTGGGAGTAACACTGAAGCTTTCTTT. It specifies CASTPGGSNTEAFF.

CDR3: CASSYSWRGSSYEQYF. CDR3 sequence (DNA): TGTGCCAGCAGTTACTCGTGGCGGGGTAGCTCCTACGAGCAGTACTTC. The chain carries TRBV6-5 and TRBJ2-7; D may be TRBD2 (6 bases). V was pared by 0 bases and J by 0 bases, with 12 bases between. There are 16 residues in the CDR3. CDR1 is MNHEY, CDR2 SVGAGI, per germline.